This T cell receptor (beta chain) was sequenced during a study of T cell repertoires in ileal Crohn's disease. The study's findings and limits: Compared with non-smokers, active smokers at surgery showed more clonal expansions.

CDR1 is SGHTA, CDR2 FQGNSA, per germline. V was clipped by 4 bases and J by 0 bases, with 7 bases between them. The CDR3 runs to 13 residues. Of note for this clone: What it binds is not known.

Clones were sequenced by immunoSEQ multiplex PCR, and TCRdb holds only the in-frame ones, with some missing. The sample shows approximately 15,000 clones, roughly 70% of them seen only once. Eligibility required adulthood, ileal or ileocolonic Crohn's disease and indicated ileocolonic resection. The chain joins TRBV7-2 to TRBJ2-7; a possible D gene is TRBD2 (5 bases). This TCR came from an adult with Crohn's disease. Material: ileal tissue. The CDR3 reads CASSWRSSYEQYF. CDR3 coding DNA: TGTGCCAGCAGCTGGAGGAGCTCCTACGAGCAGTACTTC. Looking up the rest from reference TRBV7-2 and TRBJ2-7 gives the full variable domain: GAGVSQSPSNKVTEKGKDVELRCDPISGHTALYWYRQSLGQGLEFLIYFQGNSAPDKSGLPSDRFSAERTGGSVSTLTIQRTQQEDSAVYLCASSWRSSYEQYFGPGTRLTVT.